This T cell receptor (beta chain) was sequenced in a study of PD-L1 blockade in urothelial cancer. As to time point: peripheral blood 6 weeks after treatment start. Here immunoSEQ multiplex PCR was the method, and the copy in TCRdb shows in-frame clones only, minus some. The data show roughly 120,000 clones, 85% to 95% seen once. This CDR3 region has 16 residues. With V trimmed by 0 bases and J by 3 bases, 7 bases remained unmatched. Germline V gene data show CDR1 as SGHRS and CDR2 as YFSETQ. The rearrangement links TRBV5-1 to TRBJ2-7; 9 bases are a match to TRBD1. Sample: PBMCs, taken around atezolizumab (anti-PD-L1) treatment. The clonotype originates from a man between 60 and 75 years old with urothelial cancer. The CDR3: CASSLGTGTGYYEQYF. The CDR3, as DNA: TGCGCCAGCAGCTTGGGTACGGGGACAGGGTACTACGAGCAGTACTTC.